The source of this T cell receptor beta chain is a study of T cells after yellow fever vaccination. Overall study results and limits: Repertoires sorted by FACS could include abundant clonotypes that are contaminants from the bulk population. Reappearance after the booster was seen for most primary-vaccination clones, at roughly 96% CD4 and around 88% CD8. Across the CD4 and CD8 compartments, a small share of clonotypes was present in both.

Template switching by 5'RACE produced TCR cDNA, adding a universal primer site and UMIs. TCRdb recomputed calls from the 5' RACE reads with MiXCR, one row per CDR3 protein. The top ten clones hold 17% of a sample with a few hundred thousand distinct CDR3 sequences, roughly a sixth of them seen once. This clonotype appeared a few times. The antigen is unknown. The V end lost 4 bases, the J end lost 4 bases, and 10 bases lay between the germline ends. This CDR3 is 13 amino acids long. Germline loops: CDR1 SGHRS, CDR2 YFSETQ. The rearrangement joins TRBV5-1 to TRBJ2-3; D is unresolved. The receptor was isolated from a man younger than 30 who received the YFV17D yellow fever vaccine. The input for sequencing was PBMCs, taken about 5 days after the first yellow fever vaccination. The CDR3 spells CASSPAGPDTQYF. DNA of the CDR3: TGCGCCAGCAGCCCTGCCGGTCCAGATACGCAGTATTTT. The full variable domain, completed using reference TRBV5-1 and TRBJ2-3, is KAGVTQTPRYLIKTRGQQVTLSCSPISGHRSVSWYQQTPGQGLQFLFEYFSETQRNKGNFPGRFSGRQFSNSRSEMNVSTLELGDSALYLCASSPAGPDTQYFGPGTRLTVL.